This T cell receptor (beta chain) was sequenced during a study of coeliac disease (dated by TCRdb to the early 2020s). For the wider study: Coeliac patients were categorised as having newly diagnosed active disease, refractory coeliac disease type I, or disease controlled by a gluten-free diet. High-resolution HLA typing was unavailable, so biased TRBV7-2 usage was queried as a proof of principle. Next-generation sequencing of rearranged TRB and TRG CDR3 regions was applied to small intestinal lymphocyte fractions from coeliac and non-coeliac patients. A total of approximately 30 patients were included in the full study, of whom about 22 had serologically confirmed coeliac disease and 8 were controls with non-small intestinal disorders. The study was aimed at characterising TR repertoires of small intestinal T cells in active, refractory type I and gluten-free-diet-treated coeliac disease. TRB sequencing was successfully performed on samples from around 30 subjects, among which about two dozen paired bulk unsorted intraepithelial and lamina propria cell samples were included.

V gives up 6 bases and J gives up 0 bases, and the segment between their germline ends measures 6 bases. Spanning cysteine to phenylalanine, the CDR3 consists of 14 amino acids. Only the CDR3 part of the read is kept: 42 bases, read in frame from the first base. In the germline V gene, CDR1 corresponds to MNHEY and CDR2 to SVGAGI. Paper-wide results and their limitations: Separating intraepithelial cells from lamina propria cells did not give high-purity fractions, so cross-contamination between the two compartments may have occurred. Compared with controls, active coeliac intraepithelial and lamina propria samples had TRB and TRG repertoires of lower clonality, which suggests that diverse T cells were recruited. TRB repertoires were mostly private, with most amino acid sequences found in only one sample, and V-gene usage showed no significant difference between disease groups. Published gliadin-specific TRB sequences appeared in about 50% of the 18 coeliac lamina propria samples but only 1 of 6 controls. The approach was considered by the authors to be unsuitable for unbiased detection of gliadin-specific T cells, as gliadin-specific T cells are scarce and rarely shared between patients.

Library preparation employed the immunoSEQ multiplex PCR assay. Using reverse primers that targeted J gene segments together with forward primers that targeted V gene segments, the TR loci were amplified in a multiplexed PCR. The Illumina HiSeq System was used to sequence the amplified CDR3 regions. In the original analysis: Closely related reads were merged with a nearest-neighbour algorithm so that PCR and sequencing errors were removed and data were collapsed into unique sequences. Repertoires were summarised by clonality and by T cell density, defined as TR molecules per amount of genomic DNA input. Public TRs were defined as CDR3 amino acid sequences in at least 80% of unsorted samples, then tested for differential abundance between coeliac and control samples. Every lamina propria sample was searched for matches to a list of around 200 published gliadin-specific TRB sequences. Differences in clonality and density between disease groups were tested by Kruskal-Wallis tests, followed by Dunn post-tests. TCRdb holds this immuneACCESS table with in-frame rearrangements only. Some clones are missing; in checked studies, unresolved V genes explain under half, and the rest has no known cause. V, J and clone size are taken as reported in that table, and D and trimming were inferred from the DNA itself. The sample contains approximately 7,000 clones, about 59% of them found a single time. Clones ranked in the top ten supply approximately 21% of the sample.

Cells were frozen in aliquots of 500,000 in DMSO/FBS in liquid nitrogen, and a single aliquot from each fraction was used for sequencing. Endoscopy and small intestinal biopsy were performed in all 30 or so patients in the study. To release lamina propria cells, the biopsy tissue left over after intraepithelial cell isolation was digested with collagenase. The Qiagen DNeasy blood extraction kit was used to extract genomic DNA from the frozen unsorted cell fractions. As for this clone: Its cognate antigen has yet to be identified. One base away there is no much larger clone; base qualities are not given.

In this chain, TRBV6-5 is recombined with TRBJ2-6; no D gene call is confident. Sequences were obtained from lymphocytes from the gut lamina propria. Taken with the paper, the label for cell subset or site translates to: lamina propria cell (LPC) fraction of small intestinal biopsy. The origin of this receptor is a man aged 55-75 years with celiac disease on a gluten-free diet. The CDR3 is CASSLSSGANVLTF. The nucleotide sequence is TGTGCCAGCAGCCTGAGCTCTGGGGCCAACGTCCTGACTTTC.